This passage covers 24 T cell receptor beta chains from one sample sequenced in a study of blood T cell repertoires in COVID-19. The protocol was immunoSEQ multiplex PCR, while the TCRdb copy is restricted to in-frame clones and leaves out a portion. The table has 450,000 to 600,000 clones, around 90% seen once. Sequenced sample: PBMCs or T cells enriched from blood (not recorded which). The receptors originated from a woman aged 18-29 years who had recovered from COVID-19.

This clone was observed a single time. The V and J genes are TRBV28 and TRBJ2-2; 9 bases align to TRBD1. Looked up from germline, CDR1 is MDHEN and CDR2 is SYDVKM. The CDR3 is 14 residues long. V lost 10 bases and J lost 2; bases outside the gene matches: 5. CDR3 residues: CATYRGPNTGELFF. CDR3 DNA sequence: TGTGCCACCTACAGGGGGCCTAACACCGGGGAGCTGTTTTTT.

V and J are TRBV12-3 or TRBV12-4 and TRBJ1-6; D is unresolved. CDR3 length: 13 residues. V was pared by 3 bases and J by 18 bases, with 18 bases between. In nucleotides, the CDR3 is TGTGCCAGCAGTTTGGGCCGGGAGCCCCCTGACCACTTT. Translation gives CASSLGREPPDHF.

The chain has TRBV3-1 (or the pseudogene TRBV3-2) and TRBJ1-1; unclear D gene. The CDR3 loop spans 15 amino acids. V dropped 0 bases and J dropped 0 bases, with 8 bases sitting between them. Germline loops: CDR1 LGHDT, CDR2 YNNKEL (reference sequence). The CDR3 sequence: CASSQELAMNTEAFF. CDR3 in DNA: TGTGCCAGCAGCCAAGAACTTGCGATGAACACTGAAGCTTTCTTT.

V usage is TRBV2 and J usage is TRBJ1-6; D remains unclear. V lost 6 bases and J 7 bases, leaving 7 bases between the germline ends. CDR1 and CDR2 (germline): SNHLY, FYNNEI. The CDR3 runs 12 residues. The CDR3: CASRRLNSPLHF. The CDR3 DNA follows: TGTGCCAGCAGGAGGCTAAATTCACCCCTCCACTTT.

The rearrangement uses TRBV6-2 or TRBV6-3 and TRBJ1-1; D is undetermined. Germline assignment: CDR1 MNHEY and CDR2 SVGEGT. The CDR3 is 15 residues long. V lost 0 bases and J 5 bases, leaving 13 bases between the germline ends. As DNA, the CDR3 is TGTGCCAGCAGTTACTCGAGGACGGGGAGGACTGAAGCTTTCTTT. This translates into CASSYSRTGRTEAFF.

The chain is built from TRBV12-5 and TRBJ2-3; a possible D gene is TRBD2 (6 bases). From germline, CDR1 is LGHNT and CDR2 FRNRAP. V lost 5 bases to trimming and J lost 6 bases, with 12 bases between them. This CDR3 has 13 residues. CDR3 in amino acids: CASGPGTRDTQYF. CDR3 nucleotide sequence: TGTGCTAGTGGTCCCGGGACTCGCGATACGCAGTATTTT.

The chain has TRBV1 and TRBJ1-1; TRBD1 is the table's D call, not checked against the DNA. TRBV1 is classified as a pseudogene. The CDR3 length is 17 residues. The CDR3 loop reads CTSSQEGTTGGNTEAFF. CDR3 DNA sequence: TGCACCAGCAGCCAAGAGGGGACCACAGGGGGGAACACTGAAGCTTTCTTT.

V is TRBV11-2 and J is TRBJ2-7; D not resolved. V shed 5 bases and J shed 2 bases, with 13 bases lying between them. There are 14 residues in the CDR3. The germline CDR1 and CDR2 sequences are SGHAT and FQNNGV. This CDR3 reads CASSPNPGPYEQYF. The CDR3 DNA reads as TGTGCCAGCAGCCCTAACCCTGGTCCCTACGAGCAGTACTTC.

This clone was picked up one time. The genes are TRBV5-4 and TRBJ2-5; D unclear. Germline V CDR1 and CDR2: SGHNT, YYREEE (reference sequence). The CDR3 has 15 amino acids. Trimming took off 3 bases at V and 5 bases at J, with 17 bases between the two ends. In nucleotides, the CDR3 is TGTGCCAGCAGCTCTCCCTTATCCCCCTCGGAGACCCAGTACTTC. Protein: CASSSPLSPSETQYF. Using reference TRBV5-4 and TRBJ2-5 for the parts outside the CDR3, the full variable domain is ETGVTQSPTHLIKTRGQQVTLRCSSQSGHNTVSWYQQALGQGPQFIFQYYREEENGRGNFPPRFSGLQFPNYSSELNVNALELDDSALYLCASSSPLSPSETQYFGPGTRLLVL.

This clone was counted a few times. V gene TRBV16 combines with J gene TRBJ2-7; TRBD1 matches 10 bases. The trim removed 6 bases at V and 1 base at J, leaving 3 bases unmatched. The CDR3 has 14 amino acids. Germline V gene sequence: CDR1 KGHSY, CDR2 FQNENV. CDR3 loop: CASSKGQGSYEQYF. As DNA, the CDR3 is TGTGCCAGCAGTAAGGGACAGGGGTCCTACGAGCAGTACTTC.

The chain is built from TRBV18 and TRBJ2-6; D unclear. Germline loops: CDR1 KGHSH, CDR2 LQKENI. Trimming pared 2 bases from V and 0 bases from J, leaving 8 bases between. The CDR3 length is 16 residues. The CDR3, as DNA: TGTGCCAGCTCACCATATGCGGACTCTGGGGCCAACGTCCTGACTTTC. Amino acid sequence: CASSPYADSGANVLTF.

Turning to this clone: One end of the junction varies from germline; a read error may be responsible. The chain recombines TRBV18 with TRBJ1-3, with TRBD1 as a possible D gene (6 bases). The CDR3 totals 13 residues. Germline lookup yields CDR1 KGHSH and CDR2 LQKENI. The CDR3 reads CASSPARGPHGHF. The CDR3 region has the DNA TGTGCCAGCTCACCAGCCAGGGGCCCCCACGGTCATTTT.

This CDR3 reads CASSLLLSSGNTIYF. The CDR3 region has the DNA TGTGCCAGCAGTCTCCTTCTTAGCTCTGGAAACACCATATATTTT. The V and J genes are TRBV28 and TRBJ1-3; D is unresolved. V dropped 5 bases and J dropped 0 bases, with 11 bases sitting between them. The CDR3 consists of 15 residues. Germline V gene sequence: CDR1 MDHEN, CDR2 SYDVKM.

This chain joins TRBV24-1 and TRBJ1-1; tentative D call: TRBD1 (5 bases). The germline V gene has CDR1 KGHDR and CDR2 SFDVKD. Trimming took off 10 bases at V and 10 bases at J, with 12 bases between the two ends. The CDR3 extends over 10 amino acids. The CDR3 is CATGASRAFF. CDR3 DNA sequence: TGTGCCACAGGGGCCAGTAGAGCTTTCTTT.

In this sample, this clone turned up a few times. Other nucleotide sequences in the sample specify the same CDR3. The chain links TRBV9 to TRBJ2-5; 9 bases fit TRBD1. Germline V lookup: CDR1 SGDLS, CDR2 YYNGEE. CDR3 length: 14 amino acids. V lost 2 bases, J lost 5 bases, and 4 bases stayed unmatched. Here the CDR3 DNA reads TGTGCCAGCAGCGTGACGGGACAGGGCGAGACCCAGTACTTC. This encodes CASSVTGQGETQYF.

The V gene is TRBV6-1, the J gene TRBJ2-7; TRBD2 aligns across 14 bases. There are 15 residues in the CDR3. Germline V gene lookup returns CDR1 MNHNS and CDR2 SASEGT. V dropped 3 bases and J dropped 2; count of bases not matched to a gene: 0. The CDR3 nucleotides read TGTGCCAGCAGTGAGGGACTAGCGGGGGCCTACGAGCAGTACTTC. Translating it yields CASSEGLAGAYEQYF.

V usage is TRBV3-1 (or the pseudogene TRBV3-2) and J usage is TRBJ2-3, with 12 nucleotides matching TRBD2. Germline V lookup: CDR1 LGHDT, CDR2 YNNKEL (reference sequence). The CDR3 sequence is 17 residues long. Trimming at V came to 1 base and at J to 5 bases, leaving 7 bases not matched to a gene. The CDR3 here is CASSQVTSGGPRDTQYF. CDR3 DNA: TGTGCCAGCAGCCAAGTCACTAGCGGGGGGCCGAGAGATACGCAGTATTTT.

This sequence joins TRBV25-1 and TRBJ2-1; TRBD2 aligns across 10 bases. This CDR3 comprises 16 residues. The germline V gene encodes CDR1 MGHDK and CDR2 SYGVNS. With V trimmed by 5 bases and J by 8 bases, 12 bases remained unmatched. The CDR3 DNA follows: TGTGCCAGCAGTCCCCAAGCGGGGGGGGCCCTGCATGAGCAGTTCTTC. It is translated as CASSPQAGGALHEQFF.

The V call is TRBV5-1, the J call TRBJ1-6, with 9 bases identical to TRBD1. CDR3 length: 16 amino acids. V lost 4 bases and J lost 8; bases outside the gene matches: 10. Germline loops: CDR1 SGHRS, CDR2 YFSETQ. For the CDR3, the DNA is TGCGCCAGCAGCCCCTCGGGACAGGGATATGATTCACCCCTCCACTTT. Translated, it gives CASSPSGQGYDSPLHF.

In nucleotides, the CDR3 is TGCGCCAGCAGCTTGGCCGGACAGGGGAGAGATTCACCCCTCCACTTT. It translates to CASSLAGQGRDSPLHF. The chain joins TRBV5-1 to TRBJ1-6, with 9 nucleotides matching TRBD1. V lost 0 bases to trimming and J lost 8 bases; unmatched junction nucleotides: 6. CDR1 and CDR2 (germline): SGHRS, YFSETQ. The CDR3 is made up of 16 amino acids.

The CDR3 DNA sequence: TGTGCCAGCAGCCCCACAGGGCTTGAAGCTTTCTTT. This translates into CASSPTGLEAFF. The rearrangement joins TRBV6-5 to TRBJ1-1; possibly TRBD1 for D (6 bases). The CDR3 consists of 12 residues. Germline V lookup: CDR1 MNHEY, CDR2 SVGAGI. Trimming removed 6 bases at V and 7 bases at J, with 12 bases between.

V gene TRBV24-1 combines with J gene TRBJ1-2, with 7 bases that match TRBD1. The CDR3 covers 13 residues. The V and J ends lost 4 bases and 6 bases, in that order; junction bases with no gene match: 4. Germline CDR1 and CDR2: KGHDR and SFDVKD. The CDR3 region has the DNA TGTGCCACCAGTGAGGATACAGGGGATGGCTACACCTTC. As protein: CATSEDTGDGYTF.

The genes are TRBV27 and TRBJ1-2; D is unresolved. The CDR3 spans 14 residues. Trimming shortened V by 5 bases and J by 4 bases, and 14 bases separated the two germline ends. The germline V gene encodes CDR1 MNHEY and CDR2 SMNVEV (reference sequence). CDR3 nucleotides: TGTGCCAGCAGTCCCCCCGGGTCCCCCTATGGCTACACCTTC. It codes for CASSPPGSPYGYTF.

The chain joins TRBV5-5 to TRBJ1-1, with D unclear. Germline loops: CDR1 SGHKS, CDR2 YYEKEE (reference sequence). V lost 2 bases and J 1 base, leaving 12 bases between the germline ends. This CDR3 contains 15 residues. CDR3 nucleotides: TGTGCCAGCAGCTTTACTGGAGGGAAGAACACTGAAGCTTTCTTT. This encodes CASSFTGGKNTEAFF.